The source of this T cell receptor beta chain is a study of shared clonotypes between healthy human individuals. At the level of the study: A donor's plate count was three for CD4 naive and three for CD4 memory; CD8 naive had two and CD8 memory one.

As to this clone: The antigen remains unidentified.

For each subset, genomic DNA was distributed in equal portions over several immunoSEQ plates. Generated by immunoSEQ multiplex PCR, the TCRdb table keeps only in-frame clones and is missing some. Of around 550,000 clones listed, about 95% are singletons. This CDR3 comprises 17 residues. Germline V gene data show CDR1 as SGHNT and CDR2 as YYREEE (reference sequence). The V and J ends lost 4 bases and 1 base, in that order; junction bases with no gene match: 5. Among the donors, all were Caucasian adults who lived in Nashville, Tennessee. Findings and caveats of the study: Against clonotypes common to all four donors, non-shared ones had lower generation probabilities.

This chain uses TRBV5-4 with TRBJ2-5, with 15 bases aligning to TRBD2. Material: naive CD4+ T cells sorted from blood. The subset was: CD45RA+ positively selected. This receptor was obtained from a woman under 40 in good health. The CDR3 spells CASSAGLAGGFQETQYF. The CDR3 nucleotides are TGTGCCAGCAGCGCGGGACTAGCGGGAGGTTTCCAAGAGACCCAGTACTTC.